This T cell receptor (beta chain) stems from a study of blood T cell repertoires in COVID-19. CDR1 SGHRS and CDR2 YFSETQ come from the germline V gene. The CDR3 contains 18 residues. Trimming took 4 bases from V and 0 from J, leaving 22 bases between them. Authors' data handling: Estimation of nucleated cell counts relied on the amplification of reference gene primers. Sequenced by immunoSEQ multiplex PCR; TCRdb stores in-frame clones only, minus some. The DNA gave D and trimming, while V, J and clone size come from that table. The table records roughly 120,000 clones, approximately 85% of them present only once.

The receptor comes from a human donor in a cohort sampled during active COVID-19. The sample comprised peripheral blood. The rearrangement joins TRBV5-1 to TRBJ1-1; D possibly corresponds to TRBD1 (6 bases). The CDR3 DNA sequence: TGCGCCAGCAGCCTCGAGGGCAGGGGACGGGGCCTGAACACTGAAGCTTTCTTT. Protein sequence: CASSLEGRGRGLNTEAFF.